The 19 T cell receptor beta chains reported below all come from one sample, sequenced in a study of blood T cell repertoires in COVID-19. Sequenced by immunoSEQ multiplex PCR; TCRdb stores in-frame clones only, minus some. Counted here are some 99,000 clones, over 70% occurring once; the ten biggest clones make up about 11%. The sample taken for sequencing was peripheral blood. The receptors originated from a woman of 80 years or more with acute or convalescent COVID-19.

The V gene is TRBV6-2 or TRBV6-3, the J gene TRBJ1-4; maybe TRBD1 (6 bases). Trimming stripped 4 bases from V and 10 bases from J, with 16 bases between. Germline CDR1 MNHEY, CDR2 SVGEGT. The CDR3 length is 14 residues. The CDR3 protein is CASSLSGDVGKLFF. Here the CDR3 DNA reads TGTGCCAGCAGTTTATCAGGGGACGTAGGAAAACTGTTTTTT.

This clone was counted once. The chain couples TRBV7-2 to TRBJ1-1, with 7 bases identical to TRBD1. Germline V lookup: CDR1 SGHTA, CDR2 FQGNSA. CDR3 size: 14 residues. V was pared by 5 bases and J by 0 bases, with 3 bases of the junction left unmatched. CDR3 amino acids: CASSTGQVNTEAFF. For the CDR3, the DNA is TGTGCCAGCAGCACAGGACAGGTGAACACTGAAGCTTTCTTT. Full variable domain (outside the CDR3, taken from reference TRBV7-2 and TRBJ1-1): GAGVSQSPSNKVTEKGKDVELRCDPISGHTALYWYRQSLGQGLEFLIYFQGNSAPDKSGLPSDRFSAERTGGSVSTLTIQRTQQEDSAVYLCASSTGQVNTEAFFGQGTRLTVV.

The rearrangement joins TRBV9 to TRBJ1-4; D may be TRBD1 (5 bases). V was pared by 6 bases and J by 1 base, with 16 bases between. The length of the CDR3 is 16 residues. In germline, CDR1 is SGDLS, CDR2 YYNGEE. DNA for the CDR3: TGTGCCAGCACCAGAGGCTCGGGGGTAACTAATGAAAAACTGTTTTTT. Translation: CASTRGSGVTNEKLFF.

The chain joins TRBV11-3 to TRBJ2-7, with D possibly being TRBD1 (6 bases). This CDR3 is built from 15 residues. Trimming took 2 bases from V and 1 from J, leaving 12 bases between them. The germline V gene has CDR1 SGHNT and CDR2 YENEEA. The CDR3 DNA reads as TGTGCCAGCAGCTTATCCTCACAGGGTTCCTACGAGCAGTACTTC. It yields the protein CASSLSSQGSYEQYF.

This sequence joins TRBV10-3 and TRBJ2-3; the D gene is possibly TRBD1 (6 bases). V lost 6 bases, J lost 0 bases, and 19 bases lay in between. The CDR3 extends over 17 amino acids. CDR1 is ENHRY and CDR2 is SYGVKD in the germline V gene. CDR3 sequence reads: CAIRQGELQASTDTQYF. The CDR3 DNA follows: TGTGCCATCAGACAGGGCGAGTTACAGGCCAGCACAGATACGCAGTATTTT.

CDR3 sequence: CASSIMGRAHQPQHF. The CDR3 DNA follows: TGTGCCAGTAGTATAATGGGGAGGGCTCATCAGCCCCAGCATTTT. The chain combines TRBV19 with TRBJ1-5, with D hard to call. V lost 2 bases and J 5 bases, leaving 13 bases between the germline ends. CDR1 LNHDA and CDR2 SQIVND come from the germline V gene (reference sequence). The CDR3 runs to 15 residues.

This sequence joins TRBV30 and TRBJ1-5; D is unresolved. With 2 bases removed from V and 6 bases from J, the gap between germline ends came to 11 bases. Germline CDR1 reads GTSNPN; CDR2 reads SVGIG (reference sequence). The CDR3 covers 13 residues. CDR3 nucleotides: TGTGCCTGGAGTACCCTCGCAGGTCAGCCCCAGCATTTT. Amino acid sequence: CAWSTLAGQPQHF.

The gene calls are TRBV19 and TRBJ2-1, with 12 bases matching TRBD2. The CDR3 totals 18 residues. Germline V gene data show CDR1 as LNHDA and CDR2 as SQIVND (reference sequence). The V segment lost 7 bases and the J segment 2 bases; nucleotides outside the gene matches: 12. This CDR3 reads CASTPGLAGGITYNEQFF. In DNA, the CDR3 is TGTGCCAGTACCCCAGGGCTAGCGGGGGGGATTACCTACAATGAGCAGTTCTTC.

The chain is built from TRBV27 and TRBJ1-2; D gene uncertain. Germline CDR1 reads MNHEY; CDR2 reads SMNVEV (reference sequence). Trimming took off 7 bases at V and 0 bases at J, with 9 bases between the two ends. There are 13 residues in the CDR3. CDR3 bases: TGTGCCAGCAAAACACTAGCTAACTATGGCTACACCTTC. Translation: CASKTLANYGYTF.

There are a few counts of this clone. The J gene is TRBJ1-3, the V gene TRBV10-3; 9 bases are a match to TRBD1. This CDR3 is 15 amino acids long. Trimming cost V 4 bases and J 3 bases; bases outside gene matches: 4. Germline loops: CDR1 ENHRY, CDR2 SYGVKD. CDR3 in amino acids: CAISGTGGFGNTIYF. The DNA of the CDR3 is TGTGCCATCAGTGGAACAGGGGGCTTTGGAAACACCATATATTTT.

This chain joins TRBV18 and TRBJ1-2, with 8 bases matching TRBD1. This CDR3 spans 15 amino acids. The trim removed 4 bases at V and 2 bases at J, leaving 6 bases unmatched. Germline values: CDR1 KGHSH, CDR2 LQKENI. This chain's CDR3 is CASSLDRGKNYGYTF. The CDR3 DNA is TGTGCCAGCTCACTAGACAGGGGCAAGAACTATGGCTACACCTTC.

The chain carries TRBV27 and TRBJ2-7; weak D call: TRBD2 (5 bases). Trimming removed 3 bases at V and 5 bases at J, with 11 bases between. The CDR3 is 13 amino acids. Germline-derived CDR1 and CDR2 are MNHEY and SMNVEV (reference sequence). In DNA, the CDR3 is TGTGCCAGCAGTTTTCCGGGGTCCCACGAGCAGTACTTC. Translated, it gives CASSFPGSHEQYF.

This clone was detected only a few times. The CDR3 coding sequence is TGTGCCAGCAGCCAAGCATCAGCGGGGGAGCTAGAGCAGTACTTC. Its translation is CASSQASAGELEQYF. The chain joins TRBV3-1 (or the pseudogene TRBV3-2) to TRBJ2-7, with 8 bases identical to TRBD2. This CDR3 spans 15 amino acids. In germline, CDR1 is LGHDT, CDR2 YNNKEL (reference sequence). The V gene end was trimmed by 1 base and the J gene end by 7 bases; junction bases not matched to a gene: 9.

The V call is TRBV11-2, the J call TRBJ2-1; TRBD2 aligns across 8 bases. This CDR3 contains 15 residues. Germline V gene lookup returns CDR1 SGHAT and CDR2 FQNNGV. V shed 5 bases, J shed 1 base, and the junction held 4 bases outside the gene matches. The CDR3 protein is CASSVIAGSYNEQFF. In DNA, the CDR3 is TGTGCCAGCAGCGTTATAGCGGGGTCCTACAATGAGCAGTTCTTC.

J is TRBJ1-2 and V is TRBV20-1; 7 bases map to TRBD1. CDR1 DFQATT and CDR2 SNEGSKA come from the germline V gene (reference sequence). The V and J ends lost 3 bases and 4 bases, in that order; junction bases with no gene match: 5. This CDR3 has 13 residues. In DNA form, the CDR3 reads TGCAGTGCTAGTAGACAGGGTGGCTATGGCTACACCTTC. Its translation is CSASRQGGYGYTF.

This clone was seen just once. The chain is built from TRBV5-4 and TRBJ2-5; 8 nucleotides agree with TRBD2. V lost 0 bases and J lost 7; bases outside the gene matches: 8. The CDR3 totals 15 residues. The germline V gene encodes CDR1 SGHNT and CDR2 YYREEE (reference sequence). This CDR3 is CASSLVGGGSGTQYF. In DNA, the CDR3 is TGTGCCAGCAGCTTGGTCGGGGGGGGGTCTGGGACCCAGTACTTC. Full variable domain (outside the CDR3, taken from reference TRBV5-4 and TRBJ2-5): ETGVTQSPTHLIKTRGQQVTLRCSSQSGHNTVSWYQQALGQGPQFIFQYYREEENGRGNFPPRFSGLQFPNYSSELNVNALELDDSALYLCASSLVGGGSGTQYFGPGTRLLVL.

The CDR3 loop reads CASSRSGGAAGELFF. CDR3 coding DNA: TGCGCCAGCAGCCGTAGCGGGGGGGCCGCCGGGGAGCTGTTTTTT. V and J are TRBV4-1 and TRBJ2-2; 11 bases align to TRBD2. From germline, CDR1 is MGHRA and CDR2 YSYEKL. After removal of 4 bases from V and 6 bases from J, the junction contained 4 bases not matched to a gene. This CDR3 has 15 amino acids.

This chain joins TRBV19 and TRBJ2-4; weak D call: TRBD1 (5 bases). This CDR3 has 16 residues. V lost 4 bases and J lost 0, with 13 bases in between. In germline, CDR1 is LNHDA, CDR2 SQIVND (reference sequence). The CDR3 loop is CASSTRQTLAKNIQYF. The CDR3 nucleotides read TGTGCCAGTAGTACCCGACAGACCCTAGCCAAAAACATTCAGTACTTC.

V and J are TRBV5-1 and TRBJ2-2; TRBD2 agrees at 10 bases. With V trimmed by 0 bases and J by 1 base, 3 bases remained unmatched. This CDR3 contains 17 residues. CDR1 SGHRS and CDR2 YFSETQ come from the germline V gene. Written as DNA, the CDR3 is TGCGCCAGCAGCTTGGTTCTAGCGGGGGAGAACACCGGGGAGCTGTTTTTT. As protein: CASSLVLAGENTGELFF. Combining the CDR3 with reference TRBV5-1 and TRBJ2-2 gives the whole variable domain KAGVTQTPRYLIKTRGQQVTLSCSPISGHRSVSWYQQTPGQGLQFLFEYFSETQRNKGNFPGRFSGRQFSNSRSEMNVSTLELGDSALYLCASSLVLAGENTGELFFGEGSRLTVL.